These 20 T cell receptor beta chains were sequenced from one sample in a study of T cell repertoires in cytomegalovirus infection. TCRdb independently ran MiXCR on the reads; one entry per CDR3 protein. The data hold 250,000 to 300,000 distinct CDR3 sequences, with roughly 24% observed a single time. Sample: PBMCs. These receptors originate from a human donor in good health (CMV status not recorded). Some clones in this sample may be carry-over from other donors' samples.

This clonotype was detected only a few times. V gene TRBV20-1 combines with J gene TRBJ2-5; 10 positions agree with TRBD2. J was trimmed by 0 bases and V by 0 bases; bases with no gene match: 10. CDR1 is DFQATT and CDR2 is SNEGSKA in the germline V gene (reference sequence). The CDR3 consists of 18 residues. The CDR3 here is CSARDSWLAGVYQETQYF. CDR3 bases: TGCAGTGCTAGAGATTCTTGGCTAGCGGGAGTGTACCAAGAGACCCAGTACTTC.

As for this clonotype: A much larger clone lies a single base off, so this may be a read error. The chain has TRBV12-3 or TRBV12-4 and TRBJ2-7; D remains unclear. The CDR3 contains 13 residues. CDR3 DNA sequence: TGTGCCAGCAGTTTGTCTACCACCTACGGGCAGTACTTC. Its protein product is CASSLSTTYGQYF.

This sequence joins TRBV7-6 and TRBJ1-5; D unresolved. The CDR3 sequence is 13 residues long. In germline, CDR1 is SGHVS, CDR2 FNYEAQ. Trimming took 2 bases from V and 5 from J, leaving 7 bases between them. The CDR3: CASSLYEDQPQHF. The CDR3 region has the DNA TGTGCCAGCAGCTTATATGAGGATCAGCCCCAGCATTTT.

This clonotype was picked up a small number of times. V usage is TRBV5-1 and J usage is TRBJ2-2; D is tentatively TRBD1 or TRBD2 (5 bases each). The CDR3 runs 17 residues. Per germline, CDR1 SGHRS and CDR2 YFSETQ. V was trimmed by 0 bases and J by 3 bases, leaving 15 bases between them. The CDR3 is CASSLGVGARHTGELFF. DNA for the CDR3: TGCGCCAGCAGCTTGGGTGTCGGGGCACGTCACACCGGGGAGCTGTTTTTT.

This chain's CDR3 is CASSPYDRPTDTQYF. CDR3 nucleotides: TGTGCCAGCAGCCCCTATGACAGACCCACAGATACGCAGTATTTT. The rearrangement joins TRBV14 to TRBJ2-3; possible D gene TRBD1, 5 bases. Germline CDR1 reads SGHDN; CDR2 reads FVKESK. V dropped 4 bases and J dropped 2 bases, with 13 bases sitting between them. The CDR3 totals 15 residues.

The genes are TRBV7-3 and TRBJ2-3; 8 bases line up with TRBD2. The trim removed 4 bases at V and 1 base at J, leaving 7 bases unmatched. The CDR3 sequence is 16 residues long. CDR1 is SGHTA, CDR2 FQGTGA, per germline. CDR3 nucleotides: TGTGCCAGCAGCTCCGGGGGGGGGGGGGGCACAGATACGCAGTATTTT. This encodes CASSSGGGGGTDTQYF.

The table lists this clonotype with a few counts. The chain employs TRBV29-1 and TRBJ2-5; D may be TRBD1 (6 bases). The CDR3 totals 12 residues. Between the trimmed V and J ends, which lost 4 bases and 3 bases, there was a span of 9 bases. Per the germline V gene, CDR1 is SQVTM and CDR2 is ANQGSEA. Written as DNA, the CDR3 is TGCAGCGTTGCAGGGGCCGAAGAGACCCAGTACTTC. This gives the protein CSVAGAEETQYF.

This clonotype was recorded once. The chain is built from TRBV29-1 and TRBJ2-3; no firm D call. Germline V lookup: CDR1 SQVTM, CDR2 ANQGSEA. The CDR3 is 13 amino acids. Trimming pared 6 bases from V and 0 bases from J, leaving 10 bases between. The chain's CDR3 is CSVGGSSTDTQYF. The CDR3 DNA reads as TGCAGCGTGGGTGGAAGTAGCACAGATACGCAGTATTTT.

There are a few counts of this clonotype. The genes are TRBV2 and TRBJ1-4, with a possible D match to TRBD1 (5 bases). There are 12 residues in the CDR3. Per the germline V gene, CDR1 is SNHLY and CDR2 is FYNNEI. V lost 3 bases, J lost 11 bases, and 10 bases lay in between. As DNA, the CDR3 is TGTGCCAGCAGTGACAGGGCCGAGAAACTGTTTTTT. Protein product: CASSDRAEKLFF.

This clonotype was seen only a few times. V is TRBV12-3 or TRBV12-4 and J is TRBJ2-2, with D unclear. The V gene lost 3 bases and the J gene lost 6 bases, with 8 bases spanning the gap. The CDR3 has 13 amino acids. This CDR3 reads CASSFHPAGELFF. Here the CDR3 DNA reads TGTGCCAGCAGTTTCCATCCCGCCGGGGAGCTGTTTTTT.

V gene TRBV20-1 combines with J gene TRBJ1-4; 7 bases map to TRBD1. CDR3 size: 13 residues. With 6 bases clipped from V and 11 bases from J, the junction kept 12 bases outside the gene matches. Germline V lookup: CDR1 DFQATT, CDR2 SNEGSKA (reference sequence). The CDR3 nucleotides are TGCAGTGCCCCGGACAGGAGGGGCCAGAAACTGTTTTTT. As protein: CSAPDRRGQKLFF.

This clonotype was seen many times. The gene calls are TRBV4-3 and TRBJ2-3; maybe TRBD1 (6 bases). The CDR3 extends over 14 amino acids. Trimming took off 4 bases at V and 2 bases at J, with 10 bases between the two ends. Germline-derived CDR1 and CDR2 are LGHNA and YSLEER. The CDR3 nucleotides read TGCGCCAGCAGCCTGGGACACCTCACAGATACGCAGTATTTT. It encodes CASSLGHLTDTQYF.

The rearrangement joins TRBV2 to TRBJ1-1; a weak D match, TRBD1 (5 bases). V gave up 6 bases and J gave up 3 bases, with 8 bases separating them. This CDR3 is built from 12 residues. In germline, CDR1 is SNHLY, CDR2 FYNNEI. The CDR3 region is CASSQQDTEAFF. The DNA for the CDR3 is TGTGCCAGCAGCCAACAGGACACTGAAGCTTTCTTT. Filled out from reference TRBV2 and TRBJ1-1, the complete variable domain reads EPEVTQTPSHQVTQMGQEVILRCVPISNHLYFYWYRQILGQKVEFLVSFYNNEISEKSEIFDDQFSVERPDGSNFTLKIRSTKLEDSAMYFCASSQQDTEAFFGQGTRLTVV.

This clonotype was detected only a few times. This sequence joins TRBV27 and TRBJ2-1, with D hard to call. Germline CDR1 reads MNHEY; CDR2 reads SMNVEV (reference sequence). V was cut by 5 bases and J by 4 bases, with 18 bases left in between. The CDR3 covers 16 residues. The CDR3 loop reads CASSLRGTVYYNEQFF. CDR3 coding DNA: TGTGCCAGCAGTCTCCGAGGCACCGTGTATTACAATGAGCAGTTCTTC.

This clonotype appeared a few times. The chain links TRBV19 to TRBJ1-6, with 7 bases fitting TRBD1. The CDR3 is made up of 15 amino acids. Germline V CDR1 and CDR2: LNHDA, SQIVND (reference sequence). The J segment lost 8 bases and the V segment lost 7 bases, leaving 11 bases of the junction unmatched. In DNA, the CDR3 is TGTGCCAGTACCGATGGGACAGCCGACGATTCACCCCTCCACTTT. This translates into CASTDGTADDSPLHF.

V and J are TRBV19 and TRBJ2-3, with TRBD2 matching 7 bases. V was pared by 0 bases and J by 1 base, with 1 base of the junction left unmatched. The CDR3 totals 15 residues. Germline V gives CDR1 LNHDA, CDR2 SQIVND (reference sequence). The CDR3 DNA reads TGTGCCAGTAGTATAGACAGCGGGGGCACAGATACGCAGTATTTT. Encoded protein: CASSIDSGGTDTQYF.

This clonotype was seen at least ten times. The chain carries TRBV6-1 and TRBJ2-1; no clear D gene. CDR3 length: 14 residues. With 6 bases removed from V and 0 bases from J, the gap between germline ends came to 9 bases. Germline lookup yields CDR1 MNHNS and CDR2 SASEGT. Here the CDR3 DNA reads TGTGCCAGCAGGACGGTTGGCTCCTACAATGAGCAGTTCTTC. Translated: CASRTVGSYNEQFF.

This clonotype was counted between two and nine times. The gene calls are TRBV10-3 and TRBJ2-7; 7 bases align to TRBD1. This CDR3 is built from 13 residues. Germline loops: CDR1 ENHRY, CDR2 SYGVKD. V dropped 5 bases and J dropped 0; count of bases not matched to a gene: 1. The CDR3 nucleotides are TGTGCCATCAGTCGACAGGGCTCCTACGAGCAGTACTTC. Protein sequence: CAISRQGSYEQYF.

This clonotype was detected many times. The rearrangement uses TRBV7-6 and TRBJ1-6; the D is unclear. The germline CDR1 and CDR2 sequences are SGHVS and FNYEAQ. This CDR3 is built from 14 residues. Trimming cost V 1 base and J 9 bases, with 10 bases left between them. CDR3 DNA: TGTGCCAGCAGCTTAGAGGGAGAGGGTTCACCCCTCCACTTT. Protein sequence: CASSLEGEGSPLHF.

In the case of this clonotype: Given a much more abundant clone one base away, this may be a read error. The gene calls are TRBV6-5 and TRBJ1-5; D not certain. The CDR3 contains 13 residues. V was cut by 6 bases and J by 4 bases, with 10 bases left in between. The germline V gene encodes CDR1 MNHEY and CDR2 SVGAGI. The CDR3 region has the DNA TGTGCCAGCAGCCCCGTCAGAAATCAGCCCCAGCATTTT. As protein: CASSPVRNQPQHF.